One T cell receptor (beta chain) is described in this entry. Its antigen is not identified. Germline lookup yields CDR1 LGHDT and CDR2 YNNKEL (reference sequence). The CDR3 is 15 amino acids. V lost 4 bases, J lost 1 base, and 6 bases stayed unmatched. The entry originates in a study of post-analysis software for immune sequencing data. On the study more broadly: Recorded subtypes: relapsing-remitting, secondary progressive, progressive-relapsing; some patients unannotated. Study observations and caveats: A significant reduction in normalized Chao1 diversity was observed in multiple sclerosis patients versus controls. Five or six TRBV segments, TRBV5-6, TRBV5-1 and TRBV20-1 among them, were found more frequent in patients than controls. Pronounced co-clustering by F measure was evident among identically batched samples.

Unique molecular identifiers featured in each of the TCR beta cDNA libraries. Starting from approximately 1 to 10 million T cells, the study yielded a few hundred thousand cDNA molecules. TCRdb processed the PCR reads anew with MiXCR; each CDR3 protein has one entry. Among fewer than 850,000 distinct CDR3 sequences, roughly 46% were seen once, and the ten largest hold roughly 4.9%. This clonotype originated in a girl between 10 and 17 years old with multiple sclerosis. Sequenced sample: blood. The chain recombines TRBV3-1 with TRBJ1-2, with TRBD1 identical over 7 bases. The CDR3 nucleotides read TGTGCCAGCAGCCCGGAGGGACAGCTTAACTATGGCTACACCTTC. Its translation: CASSPEGQLNYGYTF.